A single sample gave rise to the 2 T cell receptor beta chains below, sequenced in a study of response to subunit inactivated influenza vaccine. TCRdb independently ran MiXCR on the RT-PCR reads; one entry per CDR3 protein. The sample consists of about 530,000 distinct CDR3 sequences, 10% to 15% of them appearing once. Sequenced here: PBMCs from blood, sampled roughly 6 weeks after vaccination. These TCRs come from a man aged 45-60 years who received an inactivated influenza vaccine.

This clonotype has a count of ten or more. V and J are TRBV29-1 and TRBJ2-1, with TRBD2 matching 12 bases. The CDR3 consists of 13 residues. Looked up from germline, CDR1 is SQVTM and CDR2 is ANQGSEA. The CDR3 spells CSLAGGVYNEQFF. DNA for the CDR3: TGCAGTCTAGCGGGAGGGGTATACAATGAGCAGTTCTTC.

This clonotype was seen more than once but under ten times. The CDR3 nucleotides read TGTGCCAGCAGTCCAGCTGGGGGCAAGGGTAGGGGTGAGCAGTTCTTC. Protein product: CASSPAGGKGRGEQFF. The rearrangement joins TRBV28 to TRBJ2-1; possible D gene TRBD1, 6 bases. V gave up 5 bases and J gave up 9 bases, with 23 bases separating them. Germline V CDR1 and CDR2: MDHEN, SYDVKM. This CDR3 region has 16 residues. The full variable domain, its missing parts supplied by reference TRBV28 and TRBJ2-1, is DVKVTQSSRYLVKRTGEKVFLECVQDMDHENMFWYRQDPGLGLRLIYFSYDVKMKEKGDIPEGYSVSREKKERFSLILESASTNQTSMYLCASSPAGGKGRGEQFFGPGTRLTVL.